A selection of T cell receptor beta chains follows, all from one sample in a study of T cell responses to AZD1222 COVID-19 vaccine. Method: immunoSEQ multiplex PCR; TCRdb's copy keeps in-frame clones and lacks some. The data show some 130,000 clones, approximately 90% seen once. The specimen was peripheral blood, collected on day 0 of AZD1222 vaccination. The receptors derive from an adult in good health. CDR3s include the opening cysteine and the closing phenylalanine or tryptophan. D genes are given only for firm matches. Expanded clones get a size class; other rows say once, few or many, or leave the size out.

abundance | j_gene | v_gene | d_gene | CDR3aa | CDR3nt
. | TRBJ2-7 | TRBV4-1 | . | CASSHQVGVNGYEQYF | TGCGCCAGCAGCCACCAAGTTGGCGTAAACGGATACGAGCAGTACTTC
. | TRBJ2-2 | TRBV5-4 | . | CASSLDRRGRDTGELFF | TGTGCCAGCAGCTTGGATAGGCGGGGCAGGGACACCGGGGAGCTGTTTTTT
. | TRBJ1-5 | TRBV7-8 | . | CASSNREGESQPQHF | TGTGCCAGCAGTAATCGGGAGGGGGAAAGTCAGCCCCAGCATTTT
. | TRBJ1-1 | TRBV5-6 | . | CASSRRTERDTEAFF | TGTGCCAGCAGCCGGCGGACCGAGCGGGACACTGAAGCTTTCTTT
. | TRBJ1-1 | TRBV6-5 | . | CASSPFGLNTEAFF | TGTGCCAGCAGTCCTTTCGGGCTGAACACTGAAGCTTTCTTT
. | TRBJ1-1 | TRBV5-4 | . | CASRQESWSDAFF | TGTGCCAGCAGACAAGAAAGCTGGAGTGACGCTTTCTTT
. | TRBJ1-1 | TRBV2 | . | CASSEWENTEAFF | TGTGCCAGCAGTGAATGGGAGAACACTGAAGCTTTCTTT
. | TRBJ1-1 | TRBV7-3 | . | CASSTDSSMNTEAFF | TGTGCCAGCAGCACGGACAGTTCGATGAACACTGAAGCTTTCTTT
. | TRBJ1-2 | TRBV5-4 | TRBD1 | CASKTTGGGYTF | TGTGCCAGCAAAACGACAGGGGGTGGCTACACCTTC
few | TRBJ2-2 | TRBV12-5 | . | CASAPQGGNTGELFF | TGTGCTAGTGCCCCACAGGGTGGAAACACCGGGGAGCTGTTTTTT
. | TRBJ1-1 | TRBV6-4 | . | CASSPKAGRNTEAFF | TGTGCCAGCAGCCCAAAGGCGGGAAGGAACACTGAAGCTTTCTTT
. | TRBJ1-2 | TRBV20-1 | . | CSARDDKGYTF | TGCAGTGCTAGAGATGATAAGGGCTACACCTTC
. | TRBJ1-1 | TRBV19 | TRBD1 | CASRTYSGGSNTEAFF | TGTGCCAGTAGAACTTATTCAGGGGGCTCCAACACTGAAGCTTTCTTT
. | TRBJ1-1 | TRBV3-1/TRBV3-2 | . | CASSQDSRPGGTEAFF | TGTGCCAGCAGCCAAGATTCTCGTCCGGGAGGGACTGAAGCTTTCTTT
. | TRBJ2-5 | TRBV5-1 | TRBD2 | CASSLAGLAIETQYF | TGCGCCAGCAGCTTAGCGGGACTAGCGATTGAGACCCAGTACTTC
. | TRBJ1-4 | TRBV28 | . | CASSLPPGLPGGNEKLFF | TGTGCCAGCAGTTTACCTCCGGGACTCCCCGGAGGGAATGAAAAACTGTTTTTT
. | TRBJ1-1 | TRBV15 | . | CATSRDREVGTEAFF | TGTGCCACCAGCAGAGATCGGGAGGTGGGAACTGAAGCTTTCTTT
. | TRBJ2-4 | TRBV23-1 | . | CATEIHEKAKNIQYF | TGCGCTACCGAAATACACGAAAAGGCCAAAAACATTCAGTACTTC
. | TRBJ1-2 | TRBV19 | TRBD1 | CASSPQGADGYTF | TGTGCCAGTAGTCCACAGGGGGCGGATGGCTACACCTTC
. | TRBJ1-5 | TRBV27 | . | CASSLNKQSPGPQHF | TGTGCCAGCAGTCTTAACAAACAGAGTCCTGGGCCCCAGCATTTT
. | TRBJ1-6 | TRBV14 | TRBD1 | CASSQETGASPLHF | TGTGCCAGCAGCCAAGAGACAGGGGCCTCACCCCTCCACTTT
. | TRBJ2-5 | TRBV6-1 | TRBD2 | CASSDLPGGQETQYF | TGTGCCAGCAGTGATTTACCGGGAGGGCAAGAGACCCAGTACTTC
. | TRBJ1-5 | TRBV7-9 | . | CASSSEGSNQPQHF | TGTGCCAGCAGCTCAGAGGGTAGCAATCAGCCCCAGCATTTT
. | TRBJ2-1 | TRBV28 | . | CASIFGGNNEQFF | TGTGCCAGCATATTCGGCGGAAACAATGAGCAGTTCTTC
. | TRBJ1-2 | TRBV6-5 | . | CASSPGGGESYGYTF | TGTGCCAGCAGCCCAGGTGGGGGGGAGAGCTATGGCTACACCTTC
. | TRBJ1-2 | TRBV30 | TRBD1 | CAWSLGTGGWYGYTF | TGTGCCTGGAGTCTCGGGACAGGGGGCTGGTATGGCTACACCTTC
once | TRBJ2-7 | TRBV2 | TRBD2 | CASSTGLAGEYF | TGTGCCAGCAGTACGGGACTAGCGGGAGAGTACTTC
. | TRBJ1-1 | TRBV5-1 | . | CASSLGWANTEAFF | TGCGCCAGCAGCTTGGGATGGGCGAACACTGAAGCTTTCTTT
. | TRBJ1-2 | TRBV29-1 | . | CSVETGPNYGYTF | TGCAGCGTTGAAACAGGGCCCAACTATGGCTACACCTTC